A selection of T cell receptor beta chains follows, all from one sample in a study of blood T cell repertoires in COVID-19. The data were produced by immunoSEQ multiplex PCR, yet TCRdb's version contains in-frame clones alone and is incomplete. Seen here are roughly 200,000 clones, 70% to 90% observed once, and the top ten hold approximately 6.1%. What was sequenced was peripheral blood. All receptors derive from an older man with acute or convalescent COVID-19. Each CDR3 is given with its conserved first and last residue. D genes are given only for firm matches. Size values are once, few and many counts, or a class for expanded clones, and some rows have none.

clone size	J gene	D gene	V gene	CDR3 DNA	CDR3 protein
.	TRBJ2-3	TRBD2	TRBV7-3	TGTGCCAGCAGCGGGACTAGCGGGACCGCAGATACGCAGTATTTT	CASSGTSGTADTQYF
.	TRBJ2-2	TRBD1	TRBV6-5	TGTGCCAGCAGACCCGGGACAGGGGGATCCGGGGAGCTGTTTTTT	CASRPGTGGSGELFF
.	TRBJ2-1	.	TRBV21-1	TGTGCCAGCAGCAAACCCAATAGGGAGGGCCCGAGCTCCTACAATGAGCAGTTCTTC	CASSKPNREGPSSYNEQFF
.	TRBJ1-1	.	TRBV11-2	TGTGCCAGCAGCTTAGGTCACAGGATCGAGAACACTGAAGCTTTCTTT	CASSLGHRIENTEAFF
.	TRBJ1-2	TRBD1	TRBV6-2/TRBV6-3	TGTGCCAGCAGTTCGCGGCGGGACAGTGCCAACTATGGCTACACCTTC	CASSSRRDSANYGYTF
.	TRBJ2-7	TRBD2	TRBV10-2	TGCGCCAGCAGGGCGGGAGCGGGGCCCCCCTACGAGCAGTACTTC	CASRAGAGPPYEQYF
.	TRBJ2-2	.	TRBV18	TGTGCCAGCTCACCCTCGACGGGCGGGGAGCTGTTTTTT	CASSPSTGGELFF
once	TRBJ1-1	.	TRBV3-1/TRBV3-2	TGTGCCAGCAGCCAAGATAGAGGGGGCACTGAAGCTTTCTTT	CASSQDRGGTEAFF
few	TRBJ1-5	.	TRBV6-6	TGTGCCAGCAGTTACTCACAGCAGAATCAGCCCCAGCATTTT	CASSYSQQNQPQHF
.	TRBJ1-2	.	TRBV12-2	TGTGCAAACGATCGTACTTGCCTTCTCTTC	CANDRTCLLF
.	TRBJ1-2	.	TRBV25-1	TGTGCCAGCAGTCCCCCCGCCTCAGTAAGCTACACCTTC	CASSPPASVSYTF
.	TRBJ2-1	TRBD2	TRBV14	TGTGCCAGCAGCCAAGGACTGGTAGCGGGAGGGAGAGATGAGCAGTTCTTC	CASSQGLVAGGRDEQFF
.	TRBJ1-2	.	TRBV7-2	TGTGCCAGCAGCCCTCGGGGGAGGGCCTATGGCTACACCTTC	CASSPRGRAYGYTF
.	TRBJ2-5	.	TRBV18	TGTGCCAGCTCACCTCAGTTACGGCAGGGCGAAGAGACCCAGTACTTC	CASSPQLRQGEETQYF
once	TRBJ2-5	.	TRBV7-9	TGTGCCAGCAGCGCCCGTCCAGCGGCGGAGACCCAGTACTTC	CASSARPAAETQYF
few	TRBJ2-2	.	TRBV10-3	TGTGCCATCAGTGAGTCCCTAGTAAACACCGGGGAGCTGTTTTTT	CAISESLVNTGELFF
once	TRBJ2-4	.	TRBV11-3	TGTGCCAGCAGCACAATAACAGAAAACATTCAGTACTTC	CASSTITENIQYF
.	TRBJ2-4	.	TRBV28	TGTGCCAGCAGCAGGGGAGGGTTCCAAAACATTCAGTACTTC	CASSRGGFQNIQYF
once	TRBJ1-6	TRBD1	TRBV4-1	TGCGCCAGCAGCCGATCGGACAGGGCCTATAATTCACCCCTCCACTTT	CASSRSDRAYNSPLHF
.	TRBJ1-5	.	TRBV21-1	TGTGCCAGCAGCAAAGGACAGGGGGCCAATCAGCCCCAGCATTTT	CASSKGQGANQPQHF
.	TRBJ2-7	TRBD2	TRBV30	TGTGCCTGGAGTGTCGGGGGGACTTCCTACGAGCAGTACTTC	CAWSVGGTSYEQYF
.	TRBJ2-1	.	TRBV12-5	TGTGCTAGTGGACAGACAGTCTACAATGAGCAGTTCTTC	CASGQTVYNEQFF
once	TRBJ2-7	.	TRBV28	TGTGCCAGCAGAAGAGGGGGTTCCTCCTACGAGCAGTACTTC	CASRRGGSSYEQYF